A selection of T cell receptor beta chains follows, all from one sample in a study of technical replicates of blood from a few donors. Data came from immunoSEQ multiplex PCR; TCRdb stores just in-frame clones and leaves some out. The data hold around 8,000 clones, with roughly 90% observed a single time. What was sequenced was PBMCs. Receptors originate from a human donor in good health. CDR3s include the opening cysteine and the closing phenylalanine or tryptophan. Each record gives: J gene, CDR3 length, clone size, V gene, D gene, CDR3 protein, CDR3 DNA. A D gene is named only where the DNA matches it firmly. The size field is filled for only some rows; it gives once, few, many or a size class.

TRBJ1-3 | 17 | - | TRBV5-6 | - | CASSVLTWRSSGNTIYF | TGTGCCAGCAGCGTCTTGACGTGGAGGTCCTCTGGAAACACCATATATTTT
TRBJ1-5 | 15 | - | TRBV19 | TRBD1 | CASTFARTGRQPQHF | TGTGCCAGTACCTTTGCAAGGACAGGGAGGCAGCCCCAGCATTTT
TRBJ1-1 | 13 | once | TRBV5-6 | - | CASTRMGGTEAFF | TGTGCCAGCACCCGGATGGGGGGTACTGAAGCTTTCTTT
TRBJ1-5 | 13 | once | TRBV19 | - | CASRWTVNQPQHF | TGTGCCAGTAGATGGACAGTCAATCAGCCCCAGCATTTT
TRBJ1-1 | 16 | few | TRBV7-2 | TRBD1 | CASSDGQGKEYTEAFF | TGTGCCAGCAGCGACGGACAGGGAAAGGAATACACTGAAGCTTTCTTT
TRBJ1-2 | 14 | - | TRBV19 | TRBD1 | CASTLGTVTDGYTF | TGTGCCAGTACGTTAGGGACAGTGACAGATGGCTACACCTTC
TRBJ2-1 | 15 | once | TRBV6-1 | TRBD2 | CASSGGASGNIEQFF | TGTGCCAGCAGTGGAGGGGCTAGCGGGAATATTGAGCAGTTCTTC
TRBJ2-7 | 18 | - | TRBV11-2 | - | CASSLGVRLAKFSYEQYF | TGTGCCAGCAGCTTAGGCGTTAGGCTAGCGAAATTCTCCTACGAGCAGTACTTC
TRBJ2-7 | 13 | - | TRBV5-1 | TRBD2 | CASTEREGGEQYF | TGCGCCAGCACGGAGCGGGAGGGGGGGGAGCAGTACTTC
TRBJ2-3 | 16 | - | TRBV6-1 | TRBD2 | CASSEALAGASNTQYF | TGTGCCAGCAGTGAAGCGCTAGCGGGAGCTTCTAATACGCAGTATTTT
TRBJ1-5 | 15 | - | TRBV18 | - | CASSPQPGEDQPQHF | TGTGCCAGCTCACCCCAACCTGGGGAGGATCAGCCCCAGCATTTT